This is a list of T cell receptor beta chains from one sample in a study of CD4 T cells in relation to SARS-CoV-2 and coronaviruses. The assay was immunoSEQ multiplex PCR, and TCRdb's table has in-frame clones only and misses some. The sample includes roughly 20,000 clones, over 65% of them seen just once. No antigens are known for them. Sequencing was performed on CD4+ T cells from PBMCs, cultured in vitro. The source of these receptors is a human donor in good health. Each CDR3 is given with its conserved first and last residue. A D gene is named only where the DNA matches it firmly. The size entry is marked missing in some rows and otherwise reads once, few, many or a size class.

j_gene	abundance	v_gene	d_gene	CDR3aa	CDR3nt
TRBJ2-5	-	TRBV3-1/TRBV3-2	TRBD2	CASSYGTTETQYF	TGTGCCAGCAGCTATGGGACTACCGAGACCCAGTACTTC
TRBJ2-2	-	TRBV5-4	-	CASSHPDTGELFF	TGTGCCAGCAGTCACCCTGACACCGGGGAGCTGTTTTTT
TRBJ2-1	few	TRBV4-2	TRBD2	CASSQDTAGEAYNEQFF	TGTGCCAGCAGCCAAGATACTGCGGGAGAGGCCTACAATGAGCAGTTCTTC
TRBJ1-1	-	TRBV2	-	CASSDPGWMNTEAFF	TGTGCCAGCAGTGACCCGGGGTGGATGAACACTGAAGCTTTCTTT
TRBJ2-1	-	TRBV3-1/TRBV3-2	-	CASSQDWYEQFF	TGTGCCAGCAGCCAAGATTGGTATGAGCAGTTCTTC
TRBJ1-3	-	TRBV9	-	CASSVGGTGNTIYF	TGTGCCAGCAGCGTAGGGGGCACTGGAAACACCATATATTTT
TRBJ1-6	few	TRBV7-2	-	CASSFPRASPLHF	TGTGCCAGCAGCTTTCCGAGGGCTTCACCCCTCCACTTT
TRBJ1-3	few	TRBV9	-	CASSVGGRNTIYF	TGTGCCAGCAGCGTAGGGGGGCGAAACACCATATATTTT
TRBJ1-2	-	TRBV7-8	-	CASSRGPGAGGYTF	TGTGCCAGCAGCCGCGGGCCAGGGGCAGGAGGCTACACCTTC
TRBJ2-3	-	TRBV7-8	-	CASSPGGTDTQYF	TGTGCCAGCAGCCCTGGGGGCACAGATACGCAGTATTTT
TRBJ1-2	-	TRBV6-6	-	CASSPLEGYTF	TGTGCCAGCAGCCCACTCGAAGGTTACACCTTC
TRBJ2-1	few	TRBV18	TRBD2	CASSPPGLAAEQFF	TGTGCCAGCTCACCACCTGGACTAGCGGCTGAGCAGTTCTTC
TRBJ2-7	-	TRBV21-1	-	CASTLQTSGFYEQYF	TGTGCCAGCACCCTACAGACTAGCGGATTCTACGAGCAGTACTTC
TRBJ1-2	-	TRBV6-1	TRBD1	CASSEFVGIGQGRANYGYTF	TGTGCCAGCAGTGAATTTGTAGGGATCGGACAGGGGCGAGCTAACTATGGCTACACCTTC
TRBJ2-7	-	TRBV5-4	-	CASSLIGGGYEQYF	TGTGCCAGCAGCTTGATCGGGGGCGGCTACGAGCAGTACTTC
TRBJ1-1	-	TRBV5-4	-	CASSTGTQNTEAFF	TGTGCCAGCAGCACCGGGACCCAGAACACTGAAGCTTTCTTT
TRBJ2-5	once	TRBV3-1/TRBV3-2	TRBD1	CASSTRDRADIRETQYF	TGTGCCAGCAGCACCCGGGACAGGGCCGATATCCGAGAGACCCAGTACTTC
TRBJ1-5	-	TRBV6-5	-	CASAETGSNQPQHF	TGTGCCAGCGCCGAAACAGGGAGTAACCAGCCCCAGCATTTT
TRBJ2-3	-	TRBV5-1	-	CASARAGNLDRSTDTQYF	TGCGCCAGCGCTCGCGCGGGGAACTTAGACAGGAGCACAGATACGCAGTATTTT
TRBJ1-2	-	TRBV18	-	CASSEGYNGYTF	TGTGCCAGCTCTGAGGGTTACAATGGCTACACCTTC
TRBJ1-5	-	TRBV20-1	TRBD1	CSASGTGGQPQHF	TGCAGTGCTAGTGGGACAGGGGGTCAGCCCCAGCATTTT
TRBJ2-5	few	TRBV18	-	CASSPMETQYF	TGTGCCAGCTCACCAATGGAGACCCAGTACTTC
TRBJ1-6	-	TRBV7-3	-	CASSLTGDNSPLHF	TGTGCCAGCAGCTTAACGGGCGATAATTCACCCCTCCACTTT
TRBJ2-1	once	TRBV20-1	TRBD2	CSASLASGGPYNEQFF	TGCAGTGCTAGTCTGGCTAGCGGAGGCCCTTACAATGAGCAGTTCTTC
TRBJ1-2	few	TRBV19	-	CASSRYVGIKDYGYTF	TGTGCCAGTAGTCGTTACGTGGGGATTAAGGACTATGGCTACACCTTC
TRBJ2-3	-	TRBV4-2	-	CASSQDPVGDTDTQYF	TGTGCCAGCAGCCAAGATCCAGTCGGGGACACAGATACGCAGTATTTT
TRBJ2-4	few	TRBV9	-	CASSASLRGGKNIQYF	TGTGCCAGCAGCGCATCTCTCAGGGGAGGAAAAAACATTCAGTACTTC
TRBJ2-3	-	TRBV11-3	TRBD2	CASSLGLAGGSTDTQYF	TGTGCCAGCAGCTTAGGACTAGCGGGAGGAAGCACAGATACGCAGTATTTT
TRBJ2-3	-	TRBV13	TRBD2	CASSPLGGGAADTQYF	TGTGCCAGCAGCCCGCTCGGCGGGGGGGCAGCAGATACGCAGTATTTT
TRBJ1-2	-	TRBV30	-	CAWSTKILSIRVPYGYTF	TGTGCCTGGAGTACAAAAATCCTCTCTATTAGGGTACCCTATGGCTACACCTTC
TRBJ1-1	-	TRBV4-1	-	CASSHQTGEAFF	TGCGCCAGCAGCCATCAGACAGGTGAAGCTTTCTTT
TRBJ1-4	-	TRBV4-3	-	CASSQVGNFQGEKLFF	TGCGCCAGCAGCCAAGTGGGAAACTTCCAGGGCGAAAAACTGTTTTTT
TRBJ2-7	-	TRBV6-5	-	CASSYSGSLGDEQYF	TGTGCCAGCAGTTACTCTGGGTCACTGGGCGACGAGCAGTACTTC
TRBJ1-1	-	TRBV6-5	-	CASSRGRAEAFF	TGTGCCAGCAGCCGCGGACGGGCTGAAGCTTTCTTT